The 7 T cell receptor beta chains below all came from one sample that was sequenced in a study of CD8 T cells in ankylosing spondylitis (TCRdb year 2017). Which antigens these TCRs recognize remains unknown. Receptor libraries were prepared by 5' RACE. The instrument given in TCRdb is Illumina HiSeq 2500. Using fastp at Q25 and MiXCR, TCRdb reprocessed the public reads and kept productive beta chains. Duplicate CDR3 protein sequences are folded into a single record with the most common DNA and genes. In all, the sample holds 500,000 or so distinct CDR3 sequences, and less than 6% of those were seen once. 3% to 4.5% of the sample goes to the ten largest clones. On the study overall, not on this receptor specifically: A TCR beta motif made up of about eight highly homologous amino acid variants appeared to be characteristic of blood from ankylosing spondylitis patients.

Specimen: blood, either unsorted or a sorted T cell fraction (not recorded which). The origin of the receptors is a male donor with ankylosing spondylitis.

This clonotype was detected ten times or more. The chain employs TRBV20-1 and TRBJ2-3, with no clear D. Germline V gene sequence: CDR1 DFQATT, CDR2 SNEGSKA (reference sequence). This CDR3 has 12 amino acids. With 3 bases removed from V and 1 base from J, the gap between germline ends came to 5 bases. The CDR3 sequence is CSARQGTDTQYF. The CDR3 bases are TGCAGTGCTAGGCAGGGCACAGATACGCAGTATTTT.

The rearrangement joins TRBV5-1 to TRBJ2-2, with D maybe TRBD1 (5 bases). Trimming shortened V by 0 bases and J by 5 bases, and 14 bases separated the two germline ends. The CDR3 length is 16 residues. In germline, CDR1 is SGHRS, CDR2 YFSETQ. The DNA for the CDR3 is TGCGCCAGCAGCTTGGCCATAGTCAGGGCGACCGGGGAGCTGTTTTTT. As protein: CASSLAIVRATGELFF.

This clonotype appeared many times. The chain couples TRBV7-9 to TRBJ2-3, with TRBD2 matching over 7 bases. V was clipped by 2 bases and J by 0 bases; unmatched bases: 8. Germline V gives CDR1 SEHNR, CDR2 FQNEAQ (reference sequence). The CDR3 consists of 17 residues. CDR3 sequence: CASSLFSASGSTDTQYF. CDR3 in DNA: TGTGCCAGCAGCTTATTCTCAGCTAGCGGAAGCACAGATACGCAGTATTTT.

The chain employs TRBV21-1 and TRBJ1-1; the DNA was not used to check the table's D call, TRBD1. TRBV21-1 is flagged as a pseudogene. CDR3 length: 17 residues. CDR3 DNA sequence: TGTGCCAGCAGCAAAGCGCCCCCGAGGGGGTCGAACACTGAAGCTTTCTTT. It specifies CASSKAPPRGSNTEAFF.

This clonotype was counted at least ten times. This chain links TRBV6-2 or TRBV6-3 with TRBJ2-2; D possibly matches TRBD1 or TRBD2 (5 bases each). Germline V CDR1 and CDR2: MNHEY, SVGEGT. Trimming took off 8 bases at V and 4 bases at J, with 14 bases between the two ends. There are 14 residues in the CDR3. CDR3 region: CASRFTGGTGELFF. As DNA, the CDR3 is TGTGCCAGCCGATTCACAGGAGGCACCGGGGAGCTGTTTTTT.

This clonotype was seen ten or more times. The genes are TRBV12-3 or TRBV12-4 and TRBJ1-5, with a weak D call TRBD1 (6 bases). Between the trimmed V and J ends, which lost 2 bases and 3 bases, there was a span of 11 bases. The CDR3 has 15 amino acids. The CDR3 protein is CASSLNTGYNQPQHF. As DNA, the CDR3 is TGTGCCAGCAGTTTAAATACAGGGTACAATCAGCCCCAGCATTTT.

This clonotype was recorded at least ten times. This chain uses TRBV19 with TRBJ2-2; D uncertain. Trimming stripped 5 bases from V and 4 bases from J, with 8 bases between. There are 13 residues in the CDR3. Per germline, CDR1 LNHDA and CDR2 SQIVND (reference sequence). The CDR3 reads CASSWYRTGELFF. The CDR3 nucleotides are TGTGCCAGTAGTTGGTATCGCACCGGGGAGCTGTTTTTT.